A selection of T cell receptor beta chains follows, all from one sample in a study of shared T cell receptors in the human thymus. Libraries were prepared by immunoSEQ multiplex PCR; TCRdb keeps only in-frame clonotypes and omits some of them. The sample carries hundreds of thousands of clones, roughly 86% recorded once. This sample was shared with a second study, whose subject was human thymus T cells.

Sample: thymocytes. These receptor sequences come from a boy in the first two years of life with a congenital heart defect. Both conserved end residues are part of each CDR3. Not all rows give a size; the values are once, few, many and, for expanded clones, a class.

cdr3_aa clone_size j_call v_call
CASRWISAGTSGATDTQYF - TRBJ2-3 TRBV19
CASGTQQGGSGNTIYF - TRBJ1-3 TRBV19
CASNSGCTDTQYF - TRBJ2-3 TRBV2
CATSRDRDEKLFF - TRBJ1-4 TRBV15
CAWCLTSGGLGGTQYF - TRBJ2-5 TRBV30
CASSQEADRDTNEKLFF - TRBJ1-4 TRBV14
CASSISPVSYEQYF - TRBJ2-7 TRBV19
CASSHHRGRAYEQYF - TRBJ2-7 TRBV14
CASSYPSGLEAEQYF - TRBJ2-7 TRBV5-6
CAWSERRQGPMATNEKLFF - TRBJ1-4 TRBV30
CASSQDLGNSLNQPQHF - TRBJ1-5 TRBV4-3
CASSQDSQFNQPQHF - TRBJ1-5 TRBV4-2
CASSSRDGLSGNTIYF - TRBJ1-3 TRBV28
CASSIGTRASYEQYF once TRBJ2-7 TRBV19
CASRQGNQPQHF - TRBJ1-5 TRBV28
CASSYEVNSDNEQFF few TRBJ2-1 TRBV6-6
CASSQEGGGWRGVRETQYF - TRBJ2-5 TRBV4-2
CSDLRQGWKANYGYTF - TRBJ1-2 TRBV29-1
CASSLAPPILEQGAGNTEAFF - TRBJ1-1 TRBV7-2
CASSFLWEGENTGELFF - TRBJ2-2 TRBV7-9
CASSDRDNEQFF few TRBJ2-1 TRBV25-1
CASSDRRLYGYTF - TRBJ1-2 TRBV18
CAISDPGLENVYHEQFF - TRBJ2-1 TRBV10-3
CASSQGGGAINEQFF - TRBJ2-1 TRBV4-3
CASSGLAGGWETQYF - TRBJ2-5 TRBV25-1
CASSWQREDNEQFF - TRBJ2-1 TRBV5-4
CASSWPGQGRETQYF - TRBJ2-5 TRBV5-1
CASSPPTRTGDAYEQYF - - TRBV28
CASSQDYVVQGLRWSNQPQHF - TRBJ1-5 TRBV4-2
CASSLLSQGQFF - TRBJ2-1 TRBV5-6
CATSIKSGQGYNSPLHF - TRBJ1-6 TRBV15
CASSGYTGMNTEAFF - TRBJ1-1 TRBV28
CSVRLNEKLFF few TRBJ1-4 TRBV29-1
CASSSTGAGEKLFF few TRBJ1-4 TRBV28
CASSRKKDPGTARYEQYF - TRBJ2-7 TRBV5-6
CASSQSDDREAYEQYF - TRBJ2-7 TRBV14
CASSLVRGWSNQPQHF - TRBJ1-5 TRBV5-6
CASSLRLAGDTDTQYF once TRBJ2-3 TRBV7-9
CARTALVSGQFF - TRBJ2-1 TRBV2
CASMGLQETQYF few TRBJ2-5 TRBV2
CASSLYPAGDEQYF - TRBJ2-7 TRBV5-1
CASSYRGSSYNEQFF - TRBJ2-1 TRBV7-8
CASSPPRVAGGPYEQYF once TRBJ2-7 TRBV18
CASSAGQGDYGYTF - TRBJ1-2 TRBV6-1
CASSLGAEAFF - TRBJ1-1 TRBV5-5
CASSMFQQGPMATDTQYF - TRBJ2-3 TRBV19
CASSPSMVIGGGSTDTQYF - TRBJ2-3 TRBV18
CASSLVGQGNTEAFF - TRBJ1-1 TRBV7-2
CASRDRVFGSPLHF - TRBJ1-6 TRBV27
CASSLTPFWAGGSYEQYF - TRBJ2-7 TRBV5-1
CASSIEATPNTGELFF - TRBJ2-2 TRBV19